These T cell receptor beta chains were read from a single sample in a study of radiation and T cells in renal cell carcinoma. Sequencing was performed with immunoSEQ multiplex PCR; in TCRdb, only in-frame clones are kept and a portion is missing. The sample yields about 130,000 clones, around nine tenths seen once. Sample: blood, taken from a patient whose treatment included radiotherapy and nephrectomy. The receptors originated from a woman aged 45-65 years with renal cell carcinoma. Each CDR3 is given with its conserved first and last residue. A D gene is named only where the DNA matches it firmly. Clone size is given for some rows only: seen once, a few or many times, or a class if the clone is expanded.

D	J	size	V	DNA	CDR3
NA	TRBJ2-7	NA	TRBV30	TGTGCCTGGAACCATGGTGGAGGATCCTACGAGCAGTACTTC	CAWNHGGGSYEQYF
NA	TRBJ1-5	NA	TRBV28	TGTGCCAGCATGGGGGCGAGGCAGCCCCAGCATTTT	CASMGARQPQHF
TRBD1	TRBJ2-1	NA	TRBV7-3	TGTGCCAGCACTCTCGGGACAGGGTACAATGAGCAGTTCTTC	CASTLGTGYNEQFF
TRBD1	TRBJ1-2	NA	TRBV6-1	TGTGCCAGCAGTGAATGGGGGACAGGAGCTAACTATGGCTACACCTTC	CASSEWGTGANYGYTF
NA	TRBJ2-1	NA	TRBV6-1	TGTGCCAGCAGTGAAACTGGGCTCCGGAATGAGCAGTTCTTC	CASSETGLRNEQFF
NA	TRBJ2-3	NA	TRBV19	TGTGCCAGTAGCCCCCAGGGGGGAAACACAGATACGCAGTATTTT	CASSPQGGNTDTQYF
NA	TRBJ1-2	NA	TRBV18	TGTGCCAGCCGCCTCGGGGGGCTGAACTATGGCTACACCTTC	CASRLGGLNYGYTF
TRBD1	TRBJ1-1	NA	TRBV10-3	TGTGCCATCACCAGGGGGCCGGACACTGAAGCTTTCTTT	CAITRGPDTEAFF
NA	TRBJ1-6	few	TRBV2	TGTGCCAGCACCTCAGGACTCTATAATTCACCCCTCCACTTT	CASTSGLYNSPLHF
NA	TRBJ2-1	NA	TRBV5-1	TGCGCCAGCAGCTTGGTAGGGGATAGGACCTACAATGAGCAGTTCTTC	CASSLVGDRTYNEQFF
TRBD1	TRBJ1-3	NA	TRBV7-9	TGTGCCATCGGGGGGGACAGCCCTTCTGGAAACACCATATATTTT	CAIGGDSPSGNTIYF
NA	TRBJ2-7	NA	TRBV6-1	TGTGCCAGCAGTCTCGACAGAGAGGAGTACTTC	CASSLDREEYF